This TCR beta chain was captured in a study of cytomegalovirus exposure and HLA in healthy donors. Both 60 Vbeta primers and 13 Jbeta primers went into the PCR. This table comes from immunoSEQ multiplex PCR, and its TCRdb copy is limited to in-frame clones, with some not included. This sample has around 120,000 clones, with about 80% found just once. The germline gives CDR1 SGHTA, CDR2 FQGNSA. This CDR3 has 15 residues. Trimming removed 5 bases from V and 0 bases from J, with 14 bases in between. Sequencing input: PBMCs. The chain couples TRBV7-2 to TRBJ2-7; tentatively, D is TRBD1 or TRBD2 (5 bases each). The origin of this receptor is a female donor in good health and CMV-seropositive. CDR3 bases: TGTGCCAGCAGCCTAGGGGAGTTCCGCTCCTACGAGCAGTACTTC. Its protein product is CASSLGEFRSYEQYF.